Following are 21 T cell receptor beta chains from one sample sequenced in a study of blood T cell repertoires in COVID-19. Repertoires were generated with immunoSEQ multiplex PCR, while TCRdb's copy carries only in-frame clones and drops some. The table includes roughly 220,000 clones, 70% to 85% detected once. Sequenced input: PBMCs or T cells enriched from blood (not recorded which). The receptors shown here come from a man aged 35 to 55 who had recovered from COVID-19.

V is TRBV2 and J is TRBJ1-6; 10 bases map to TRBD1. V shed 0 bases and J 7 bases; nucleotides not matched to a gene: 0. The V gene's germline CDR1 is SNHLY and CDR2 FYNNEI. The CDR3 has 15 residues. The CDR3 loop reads CASSEADRGNSPLHF. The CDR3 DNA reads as TGTGCCAGCAGTGAAGCGGACAGGGGGAATTCACCCCTCCACTTT. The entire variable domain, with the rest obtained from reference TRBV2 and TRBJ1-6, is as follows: EPEVTQTPSHQVTQMGQEVILRCVPISNHLYFYWYRQILGQKVEFLVSFYNNEISEKSEIFDDQFSVERPDGSNFTLKIRSTKLEDSAMYFCASSEADRGNSPLHFGNGTRLTVT.

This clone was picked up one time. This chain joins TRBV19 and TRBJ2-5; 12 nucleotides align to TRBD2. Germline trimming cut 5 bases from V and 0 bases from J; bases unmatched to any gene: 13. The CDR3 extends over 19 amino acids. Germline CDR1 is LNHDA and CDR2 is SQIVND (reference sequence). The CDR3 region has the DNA TGTGCCAGTAGTCCCACCACTAGCGGGAGGCCTCCTTACCAAGAGACCCAGTACTTC. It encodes CASSPTTSGRPPYQETQYF.

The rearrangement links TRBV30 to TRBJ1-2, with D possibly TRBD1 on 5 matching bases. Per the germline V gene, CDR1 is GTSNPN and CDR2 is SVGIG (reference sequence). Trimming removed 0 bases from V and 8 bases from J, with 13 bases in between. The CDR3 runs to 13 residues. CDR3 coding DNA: TGTGCCTGGAGTGTCTCGGCAGGGAACGGCTACACCTTC. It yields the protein CAWSVSAGNGYTF.

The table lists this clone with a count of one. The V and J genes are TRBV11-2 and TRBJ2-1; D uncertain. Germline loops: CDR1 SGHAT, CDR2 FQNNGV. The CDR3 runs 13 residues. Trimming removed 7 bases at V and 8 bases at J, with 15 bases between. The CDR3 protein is CASTTLSEDEQFF. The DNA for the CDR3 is TGTGCCAGCACCACACTGAGTGAGGATGAGCAGTTCTTC.

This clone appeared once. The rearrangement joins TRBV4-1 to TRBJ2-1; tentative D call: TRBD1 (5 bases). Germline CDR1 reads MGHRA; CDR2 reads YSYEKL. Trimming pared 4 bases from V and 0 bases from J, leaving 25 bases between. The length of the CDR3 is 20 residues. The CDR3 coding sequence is TGCGCCAGCAGCCCACGGACAACCGATCCTAGGATATCCTCCTACAATGAGCAGTTCTTC. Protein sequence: CASSPRTTDPRISSYNEQFF.

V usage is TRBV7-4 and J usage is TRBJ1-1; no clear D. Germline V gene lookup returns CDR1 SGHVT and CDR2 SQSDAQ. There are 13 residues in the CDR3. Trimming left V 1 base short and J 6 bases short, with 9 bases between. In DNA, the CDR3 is TGTGCCAGCAGCTTAGGGGCAGGTGCTGAAGCTTTCTTT. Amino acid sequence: CASSLGAGAEAFF.

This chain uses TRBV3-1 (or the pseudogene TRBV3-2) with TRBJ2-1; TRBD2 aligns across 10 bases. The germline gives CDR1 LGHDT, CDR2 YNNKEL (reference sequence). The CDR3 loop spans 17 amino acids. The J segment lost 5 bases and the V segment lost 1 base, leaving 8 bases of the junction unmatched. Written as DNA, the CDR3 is TGTGCCAGCAGCCAAGGGGAGCGGGGGGGCCTCGACAATGAGCAGTTCTTC. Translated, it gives CASSQGERGGLDNEQFF.

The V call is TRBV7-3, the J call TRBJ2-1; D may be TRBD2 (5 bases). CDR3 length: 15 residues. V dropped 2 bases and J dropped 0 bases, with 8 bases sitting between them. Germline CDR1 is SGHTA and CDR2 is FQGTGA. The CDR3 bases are TGTGCCAGCAGCTTAGGGAGTAGCTCCTACAATGAGCAGTTCTTC. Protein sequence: CASSLGSSSYNEQFF.

For the CDR3, the DNA is TGTGCCAGCAGAGGGACTAGCGGGGGTCAGACCCAGTACTTC. Amino acid sequence: CASRGTSGGQTQYF. The V and J genes are TRBV2 and TRBJ2-5; 14 bases line up with TRBD2. With V trimmed by 6 bases and J by 6 bases, 3 bases remained unmatched. The CDR3 totals 14 residues. Germline CDR1 is SNHLY and CDR2 is FYNNEI.

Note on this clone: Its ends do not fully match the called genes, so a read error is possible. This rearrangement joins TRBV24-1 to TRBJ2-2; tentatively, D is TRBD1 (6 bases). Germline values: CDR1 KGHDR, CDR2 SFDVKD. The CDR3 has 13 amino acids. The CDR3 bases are TGTGCCACCAGCGATTGGGACACGGGTAACCTGTTTTTT. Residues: CATSDWDTGNLFF.

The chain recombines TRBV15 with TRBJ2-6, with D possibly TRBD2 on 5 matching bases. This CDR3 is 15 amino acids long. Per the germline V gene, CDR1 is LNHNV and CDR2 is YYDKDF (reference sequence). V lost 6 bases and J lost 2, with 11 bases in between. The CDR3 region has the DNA TGTGCCACCAGAAGCGGTGTGGCTGGGGCCAACGTCCTGACTTTC. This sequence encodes CATRSGVAGANVLTF.

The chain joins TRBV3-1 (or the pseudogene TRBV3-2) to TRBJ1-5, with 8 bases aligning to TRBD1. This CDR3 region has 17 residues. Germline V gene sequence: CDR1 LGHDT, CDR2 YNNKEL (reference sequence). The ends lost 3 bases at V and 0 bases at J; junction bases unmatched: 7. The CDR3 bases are TGTGCCAGCAGCCACACCGGGACAGGCCTTAGCAATCAGCCCCAGCATTTT. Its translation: CASSHTGTGLSNQPQHF.

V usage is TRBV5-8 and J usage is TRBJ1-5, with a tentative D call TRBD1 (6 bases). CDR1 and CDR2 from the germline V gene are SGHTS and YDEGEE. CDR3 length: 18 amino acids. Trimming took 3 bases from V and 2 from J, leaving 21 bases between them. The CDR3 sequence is CASSSPLGGRIGNQPQHF. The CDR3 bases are TGTGCCAGCAGCTCACCTCTCGGGGGGCGGATTGGCAATCAGCCCCAGCATTTT.

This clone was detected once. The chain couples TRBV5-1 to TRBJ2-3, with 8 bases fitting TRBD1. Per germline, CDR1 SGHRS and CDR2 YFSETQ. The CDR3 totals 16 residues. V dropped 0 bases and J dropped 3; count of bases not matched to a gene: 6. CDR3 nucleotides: TGCGCCAGCAGCTTGGTTTTTACAGGGGGGACAGATACGCAGTATTTT. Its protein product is CASSLVFTGGTDTQYF.

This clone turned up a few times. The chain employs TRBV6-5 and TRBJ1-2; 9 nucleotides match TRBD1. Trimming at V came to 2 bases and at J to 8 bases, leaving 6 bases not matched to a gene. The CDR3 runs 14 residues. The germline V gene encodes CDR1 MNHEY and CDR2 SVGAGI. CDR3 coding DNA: TGTGCCAGCAGTTACACACAGGGGGCACAGGGCTACACCTTC. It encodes CASSYTQGAQGYTF.

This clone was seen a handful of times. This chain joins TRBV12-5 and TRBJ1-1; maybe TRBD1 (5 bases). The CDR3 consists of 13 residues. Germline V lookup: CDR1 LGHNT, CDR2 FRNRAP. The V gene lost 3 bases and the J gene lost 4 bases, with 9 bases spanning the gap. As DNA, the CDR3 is TGTGCTAGTGGTTTAACGGGGGGCACTGAAGCTTTCTTT. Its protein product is CASGLTGGTEAFF.

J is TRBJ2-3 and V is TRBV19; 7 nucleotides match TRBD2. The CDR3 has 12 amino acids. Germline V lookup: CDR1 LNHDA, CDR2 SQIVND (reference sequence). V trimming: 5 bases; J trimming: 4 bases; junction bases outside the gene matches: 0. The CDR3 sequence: CASSLAADTQYF. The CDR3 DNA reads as TGTGCCAGTAGTCTAGCGGCAGATACGCAGTATTTT.

The CDR3 coding sequence is TGTGCCAGCAGTCGGACTAGTCTCAGTGAAGAGACCCAGTACTTC. As protein: CASSRTSLSEETQYF. The chain uses TRBV11-2 and TRBJ2-5, with 7 bases fitting TRBD2. CDR3 length: 15 amino acids. Germline loops: CDR1 SGHAT, CDR2 FQNNGV. Germline trimming cut 6 bases from V and 3 bases from J; bases unmatched to any gene: 10. The full variable domain, completed using reference TRBV11-2 and TRBJ2-5, is EAGVAQSPRYKIIEKRQSVAFWCNPISGHATLYWYQQILGQGPKLLIQFQNNGVVDDSQLPKDRFSAERLKGVDSTLKIQPAKLEDSAVYLCASSRTSLSEETQYFGPGTRLLVL.

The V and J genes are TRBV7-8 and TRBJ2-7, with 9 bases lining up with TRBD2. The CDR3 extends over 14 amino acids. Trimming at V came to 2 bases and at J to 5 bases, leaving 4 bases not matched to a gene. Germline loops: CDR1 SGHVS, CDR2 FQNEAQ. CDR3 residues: CASSLSSGTHEQYF. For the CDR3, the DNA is TGTGCCAGCAGCTTATCTAGCGGGACCCACGAGCAGTACTTC.

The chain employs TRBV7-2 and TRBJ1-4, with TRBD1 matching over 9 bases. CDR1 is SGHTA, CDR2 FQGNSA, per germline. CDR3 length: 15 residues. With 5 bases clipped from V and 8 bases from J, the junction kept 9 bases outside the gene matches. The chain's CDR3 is CASSLTGTGSEKLFF. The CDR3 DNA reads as TGTGCCAGCAGCCTAACCGGGACAGGGAGCGAAAAACTGTTTTTT. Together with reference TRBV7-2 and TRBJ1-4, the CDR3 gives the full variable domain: GAGVSQSPSNKVTEKGKDVELRCDPISGHTALYWYRQSLGQGLEFLIYFQGNSAPDKSGLPSDRFSAERTGGSVSTLTIQRTQQEDSAVYLCASSLTGTGSEKLFFGSGTQLSVL.

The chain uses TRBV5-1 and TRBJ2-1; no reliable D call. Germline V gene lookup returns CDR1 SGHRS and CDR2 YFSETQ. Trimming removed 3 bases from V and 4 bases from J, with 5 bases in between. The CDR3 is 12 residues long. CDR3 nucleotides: TGCGCCAGCAGCTCCGGTTACAATGAGCAGTTCTTC. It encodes CASSSGYNEQFF.